The rows below give T cell receptor beta chains drawn from one sample of a study of shared clonotypes between healthy human individuals. Sequencing was performed with immunoSEQ multiplex PCR; in TCRdb, only in-frame clones are kept and a portion is missing. The table includes millions of clones, approximately 95% detected once. Sequenced material: naive CD8+ T cells sorted from blood. These receptor sequences come from a man aged 18 to 30 in good health. CDR3s include the opening cysteine and the closing phenylalanine or tryptophan.

CASSLGPLTGYDYGYTF	TRBJ1-2	TRBV7-6
CASSPRVSGNTIYF	TRBJ1-3	TRBV11-2
CASSLEQGFGGYTF	TRBJ1-2	TRBV5-1
CSVEGGSNYGYTF	TRBJ1-2	TRBV29-1
CASSERFTGELFF	TRBJ2-2	TRBV10-1
CASSPAWGGDSPLHF	TRBJ1-6	TRBV5-6
CASSFGDSYEQYF	TRBJ2-7	TRBV5-5
CASSSGPNNGSPLHF	TRBJ1-6	TRBV5-6
CASSHTSGTTQETQYF	TRBJ2-5	TRBV2
CASSSRLAGGYNEQFF	TRBJ2-1	TRBV27
CASSLTDSHFYEQYF	TRBJ2-7	TRBV27
CASSRAPQVYEQYF	TRBJ2-7	TRBV2
CASSLTGTGGDEQYF	TRBJ2-7	TRBV5-1
CASSPGESTEAFF	TRBJ1-1	TRBV6-5
CASSGSGPSWTGELFF	TRBJ2-2	TRBV10-2
CASSLGRAAEQYF	TRBJ2-7	TRBV27
CASNLEGDTEAFF	TRBJ1-1	TRBV9
CASSFAQGTGELFF	TRBJ2-2	TRBV7-8
CASSLTGYYEQYF	TRBJ2-7	TRBV11-1
CASSLDLSDIYEQYF	TRBJ2-7	TRBV5-1
CASSEPDGETQYF	TRBJ2-5	TRBV10-1
CASSSEPGQQIYGYTF	TRBJ1-2	TRBV7-6
CASSLDKGLGNTIYF	TRBJ1-3	TRBV7-6
CASSWGGGGGYNEQFF	TRBJ2-1	TRBV5-1
CASSGGSTDTQYF	TRBJ2-3	TRBV11-3
CASSLAPDTQYF	TRBJ2-3	TRBV7-8
CASSASGGSTDTQYF	TRBJ2-3	TRBV9
CASSFGPGGGNEQYF	TRBJ2-7	TRBV11-2
CASTLTGANSPLHF	TRBJ1-6	TRBV2
CASGSGGRADYEQYF	TRBJ2-7	TRBV7-6
CASSPSAGKISYEQYF	.	TRBV27
CASSPPGQGAYEQFF	TRBJ2-1	TRBV6-5
CASSLLGFQETQYF	TRBJ2-5	TRBV27
CASSLAGADQPQHF	TRBJ1-5	TRBV5-7
CASSLTLLTEDTQYF	TRBJ2-3	TRBV7-3
CASRGDSSYNEQFF	TRBJ2-1	TRBV7-6
CASSPYVGDQFYEQYF	TRBJ2-7	TRBV19
CASLQGFGTDTQYF	TRBJ2-3	TRBV7-8
CASSVGGLRGDPEQYF	TRBJ2-7	TRBV9